A single sample is the source of the 18 T cell receptor beta chains below, sequenced in a study of identical twins. TCRdb processed the 5' RACE reads anew with MiXCR; each CDR3 protein has one entry. The sample has more than 600,000 distinct CDR3 sequences, 15% to 20% seen once. These same records also appear under a second study, on T cells expressing NK-cell markers.

Sequenced input: PBMCs. These receptors were collected from a woman between 18 and 29 years old in good health.

This clonotype was seen at least ten times. Relative to the germline gene, one junction end is altered; a read error may explain this. V is TRBV7-9 and J is TRBJ1-2, with 9 bases aligning to TRBD1. This CDR3 is built from 14 residues. Germline CDR1 is SEHNR and CDR2 is FQNEAQ (reference sequence). This CDR3 is CASSLGQGGYGYTF. CDR3 DNA sequence: TGCGCCAGCAGCTTGGGACAGGGAGGTTATGGCTACACCTTC.

A few counts support this clonotype. The CDR3 loop reads CASSSHRELWEKLFF. CDR3 nucleotide sequence: TGTGCCAGCAGTTCTCACAGGGAGTTGTGGGAAAAACTGTTTTTT. J is TRBJ1-4 and V is TRBV6-5; perhaps TRBD1 as D (6 bases). Trimming shortened V by 4 bases and J by 8 bases, and 17 bases separated the two germline ends. Germline values: CDR1 MNHEY, CDR2 SVGAGI. This CDR3 has 15 amino acids.

The chain carries TRBV7-6 and TRBJ2-7, with D possibly matching TRBD2 (5 bases). Germline CDR1 and CDR2: SGHVS and FNYEAQ. Trimming shortened V by 0 bases and J by 3 bases, and 15 bases separated the two germline ends. The CDR3 is made up of 16 amino acids. In nucleotides, the CDR3 is TGTGCCAGCAGCTTAGCAGTTGAGGGAGCACACTACGAGCAGTACTTC. Its protein is CASSLAVEGAHYEQYF.

CDR3 DNA: TGTGCCACCAGCAATGGGCGGGGGGTCTACAATGAGCAGTTCTTC. Translation: CATSNGRGVYNEQFF. This rearrangement joins TRBV15 to TRBJ2-1; TRBD2 matches 8 bases. Germline CDR1 is LNHNV and CDR2 is YYDKDF (reference sequence). This CDR3 is built from 15 residues. V was clipped by 4 bases and J by 3 bases; unmatched bases: 5. The full variable domain, rest sourced from reference TRBV15 and TRBJ2-1, is DAMVIQNPRYQVTQFGKPVTLSCSQTLNHNVMYWYQQKSSQAPKLLFHYYDKDFNNEADTPDNFQSRRPNTSFCFLDIRSPGLGDTAMYLCATSNGRGVYNEQFFGPGTRLTVL.

This clonotype was picked up a small number of times. V is TRBV27 and J is TRBJ1-5, with D unclear. The CDR3 totals 15 residues. With 5 bases removed from V and 7 bases from J, the gap between germline ends came to 18 bases. Per the germline V gene, CDR1 is MNHEY and CDR2 is SMNVEV (reference sequence). The CDR3 nucleotides are TGTGCCAGCAGTGCAAGTCGGGTAACGGACCAGCCCCAGCATTTT. Translated: CASSASRVTDQPQHF.

The chain uses TRBV7-2 and TRBJ1-1, with D unclear. The CDR3 runs to 13 residues. V lost 2 bases, J lost 4 bases, and 8 bases lay in between. Germline assignment: CDR1 SGHTA and CDR2 FQGNSA. The DNA for the CDR3 is TGTGCCAGCAGCTTAACCCTTCTCACTGAAGCTTTCTTT. It yields the protein CASSLTLLTEAFF.

This clonotype was observed a few times. V gene TRBV29-1 combines with J gene TRBJ2-1, with TRBD2 matching over 8 bases. Trimming removed 5 bases from V and 6 bases from J; junction bases left unmatched: 15. The germline V gene has CDR1 SQVTM and CDR2 ANQGSEA. This CDR3 contains 16 residues. CDR3: CSVTKHGTRGFNEQFF. The CDR3 DNA reads TGCAGCGTTACCAAGCACGGGACTAGGGGTTTCAATGAGCAGTTCTTC.

The rearrangement links TRBV6-5 to TRBJ2-3, with 10 positions matching TRBD2. After removal of 4 bases from V and 3 bases from J, the junction contained 4 bases not matched to a gene. The CDR3 runs to 15 residues. Germline values: CDR1 MNHEY, CDR2 SVGAGI. CDR3 residues: CASSLLSGRTDTQYF. DNA for the CDR3: TGTGCCAGCAGTTTACTTAGCGGGAGGACAGATACGCAGTATTTT.

This clonotype was counted at least ten times. The chain uses TRBV10-3 and TRBJ2-2; D may correspond to TRBD1 or TRBD2 (5 bases each). There are 14 residues in the CDR3. The ends were cut back, 9 bases at V and 2 bases at J, with 13 bases in the middle. The germline V gene has CDR1 ENHRY and CDR2 SYGVKD. The CDR3 loop is CAMRGNQNTGELFF. Written as DNA, the CDR3 is TGTGCCATGAGGGGTAACCAAAACACCGGGGAGCTGTTTTTT.

The CDR3 sequence is CASSVGGGNTGELFF. As DNA, the CDR3 is TGTGCCAGCAGCGTGGGCGGGGGAAACACCGGGGAGCTGTTTTTT. V usage is TRBV9 and J usage is TRBJ2-2; 7 positions agree with TRBD2. After removal of 2 bases from V and 2 bases from J, the junction contained 3 bases not matched to a gene. Germline CDR1 and CDR2: SGDLS and YYNGEE. The length of the CDR3 is 15 residues.

The sample holds a few counts of this clonotype. J is TRBJ2-3 and V is TRBV20-1; D unresolved. The CDR3 contains 13 residues. Germline V gene sequence: CDR1 DFQATT, CDR2 SNEGSKA (reference sequence). V gave up 3 bases and J gave up 2 bases, with 9 bases separating them. The CDR3 spells CSASVRFTDTQYF. In DNA form, the CDR3 reads TGCAGTGCTAGTGTTAGATTCACAGATACGCAGTATTTT.

The gene calls are TRBV7-9 and TRBJ2-5, with 8 bases that match TRBD2. The V segment lost 5 bases and the J segment 1 base; nucleotides outside the gene matches: 6. The CDR3 totals 15 residues. Germline assignment: CDR1 SEHNR and CDR2 FQNEAQ (reference sequence). In DNA form, the CDR3 reads TGTGCCAGCAGCCGGGCTAGCGGGTCCCAAGAGACCCAGTACTTC. Translating it yields CASSRASGSQETQYF.

The V call is TRBV30, the J call TRBJ1-5; TRBD1 might be the D (5 bases). This CDR3 is 14 amino acids long. Per the germline V gene, CDR1 is GTSNPN and CDR2 is SVGIG (reference sequence). Deletions cut 2 bases from V and 4 bases from J, with 12 bases between. The CDR3 DNA follows: TGTGCCTGGAGTCGAACCGCAGGGAATCAGCCCCAGCATTTT. Its protein is CAWSRTAGNQPQHF. The full variable domain, completed using reference TRBV30 and TRBJ1-5, is SQTIHQWPATLVQPVGSPLSLECTVEGTSNPNLYWYRQAAGRGLQLLFYSVGIGQISSEVPQNLSASRPQDRQFILSSKKLLLSDSGFYLCAWSRTAGNQPQHFGDGTRLSIL.

There are many counts of this clonotype. The rearrangement uses TRBV12-3 or TRBV12-4 and TRBJ2-2; D gene ambiguous. The CDR3 is 12 residues long. The V end lost 5 bases, the J end lost 3 bases, and 4 bases lay between the germline ends. The CDR3 sequence: CASSRDTGELFF. The CDR3 DNA reads TGTGCCAGCAGTCGTGACACCGGGGAGCTGTTTTTT.

V gene TRBV5-1 combines with J gene TRBJ2-7, with D hard to call. The germline gives CDR1 SGHRS, CDR2 YFSETQ. V was shortened by 4 bases and J by 1 base, with 12 bases between the two germline ends. CDR3 length: 14 residues. This chain's CDR3 is CASSHVTESYEQYF. CDR3 sequence (DNA): TGCGCCAGCAGCCATGTCACGGAGTCCTACGAGCAGTACTTC. Combining the CDR3 with reference TRBV5-1 and TRBJ2-7 gives the whole variable domain KAGVTQTPRYLIKTRGQQVTLSCSPISGHRSVSWYQQTPGQGLQFLFEYFSETQRNKGNFPGRFSGRQFSNSRSEMNVSTLELGDSALYLCASSHVTESYEQYFGPGTRLTVT.

Many counts were recorded for this clonotype. The chain combines TRBV15 with TRBJ2-3; no reliable D call. V was trimmed by 7 bases and J by 6 bases, leaving 17 bases between them. Germline CDR1 and CDR2: LNHNV and YYDKDF (reference sequence). There are 14 residues in the CDR3. The CDR3 nucleotides are TGTGCCACCACCTACAGACCCTGTCGGGATACGCAGTATTTT. Protein product: CATTYRPCRDTQYF. Supplemented by reference TRBV15 and TRBJ2-3, the full variable domain reads DAMVIQNPRYQVTQFGKPVTLSCSQTLNHNVMYWYQQKSSQAPKLLFHYYDKDFNNEADTPDNFQSRRPNTSFCFLDIRSPGLGDTAMYLCATTYRPCRDTQYFGPGTRLTVL.

This clonotype was detected a few times. The rearrangement links TRBV5-1 to TRBJ2-1; 10 bases line up with TRBD2. J gave up 4 bases and V 0 bases, and 1 base lay outside the gene matches. Germline V CDR1 and CDR2: SGHRS, YFSETQ. The CDR3 has 15 residues. CDR3 sequence reads: CASSLELAGYNEQFF. For the CDR3, the DNA is TGCGCCAGCAGCTTGGAACTAGCGGGGTACAATGAGCAGTTCTTC. The full variable domain, completed using reference TRBV5-1 and TRBJ2-1, is KAGVTQTPRYLIKTRGQQVTLSCSPISGHRSVSWYQQTPGQGLQFLFEYFSETQRNKGNFPGRFSGRQFSNSRSEMNVSTLELGDSALYLCASSLELAGYNEQFFGPGTRLTVL.

The J gene is TRBJ2-5, the V gene TRBV6-2 or TRBV6-3; TRBD2 is a possible D gene (6 bases). Trimming stripped 0 bases from V and 5 bases from J, with 13 bases between. CDR3 length: 15 amino acids. Germline CDR1 is MNHEY and CDR2 is SVGEGT. The CDR3 sequence: CASSYSGSGRETQYF. CDR3 bases: TGTGCCAGCAGTTACTCGGGGAGCGGGCGGGAGACCCAGTACTTC.